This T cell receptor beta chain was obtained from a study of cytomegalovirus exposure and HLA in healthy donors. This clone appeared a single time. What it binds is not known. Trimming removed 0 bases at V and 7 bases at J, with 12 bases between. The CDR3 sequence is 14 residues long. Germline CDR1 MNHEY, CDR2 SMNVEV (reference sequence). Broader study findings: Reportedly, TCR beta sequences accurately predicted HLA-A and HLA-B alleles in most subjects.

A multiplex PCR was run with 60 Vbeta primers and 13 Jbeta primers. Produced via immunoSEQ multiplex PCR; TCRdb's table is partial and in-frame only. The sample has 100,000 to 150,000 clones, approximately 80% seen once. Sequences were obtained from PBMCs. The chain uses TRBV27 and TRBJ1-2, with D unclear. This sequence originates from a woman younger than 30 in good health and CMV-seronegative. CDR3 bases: TGTGCCAGCAGTTTATCGAGGGCTGGGTCTGGCTACACCTTC. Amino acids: CASSLSRAGSGYTF.